What follows is one T cell receptor (beta chain) and its context. Its target is not known. The junction does not match germline at one end; this may be a read error. The CDR3 totals 13 residues. Germline V gives CDR1 DFQATT, CDR2 SNEGSKA (reference sequence). From roughly 390 ng of RNA, a library with molecular barcoded alpha/delta and beta/gamma adaptors was made. Via MiXCR, TCRdb re-called the reads, giving one row per CDR3 protein. The sample carries 100,000 to 150,000 distinct CDR3 sequences, roughly 13% recorded once. The record originates from a study of read filtering for tumor transcriptome and immune sequencing. General study findings and limits: Compared with RNA-seq, IR-seq gave much higher clonotype depth and reliability.

The chain links TRBV20-1 to TRBJ1-1; D remains ambiguous. The clonotype originates from a donor over 35 with multiple myeloma. Sequencing input: a population of CD138-negative cells sorted from bone marrow. This chain's CDR3 is CRARGFQVFEAFF. The DNA for the CDR3 is TGCAGAGCTAGAGGATTCCAGGTGTTTGAAGCATTCTTT.